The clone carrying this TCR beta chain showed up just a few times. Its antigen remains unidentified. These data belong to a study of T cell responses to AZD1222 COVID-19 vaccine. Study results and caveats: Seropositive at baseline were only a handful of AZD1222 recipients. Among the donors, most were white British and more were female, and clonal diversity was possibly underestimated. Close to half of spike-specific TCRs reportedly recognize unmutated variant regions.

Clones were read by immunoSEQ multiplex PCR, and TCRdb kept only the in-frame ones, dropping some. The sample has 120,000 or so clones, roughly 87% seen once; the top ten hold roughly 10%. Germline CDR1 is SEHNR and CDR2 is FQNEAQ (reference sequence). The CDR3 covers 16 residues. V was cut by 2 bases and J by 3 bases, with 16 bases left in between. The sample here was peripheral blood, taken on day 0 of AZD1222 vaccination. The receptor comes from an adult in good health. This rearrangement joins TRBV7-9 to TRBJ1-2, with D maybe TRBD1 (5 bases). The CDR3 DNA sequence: TGTGCCAGCAGCTTACCGCCGGGGGGGTCCGACTATGGCTACACCTTC. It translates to CASSLPPGGSDYGYTF.